Below, 15 T cell receptor beta chains from the same sample are listed, as sequenced in a study of control samples from healthy donors and cancer patients (dated by TCRdb to about 2020). The library was prepared using the immunoSEQ multiplex PCR assay. TCRdb obtained this table from immuneACCESS and retained in-frame rearrangements with V and J assigned. These tables miss some clones; where compared with another copy, unresolved V genes account for less than half of the shortfall, and the remainder is unexplained. The sample table lists about 120,000 clones, nearly 95% of them with a count of one. The ten largest account for less than 3.5% of the sample. Sequenced input: blood. The receptors derive from a man aged 25-40 years in good health.

CDR3 DNA: TGTGCCAGCAGCTTGGTTTCGACTGAGCAGTTCTTC. Translating it yields CASSLVSTEQFF. The gene calls are TRBV5-8 and TRBJ2-1; no clear D. From germline, CDR1 is SGHTS and CDR2 YDEGEE. The CDR3 extends over 12 amino acids. V was clipped by 0 bases and J by 9 bases, with 7 bases between them.

The chain recombines TRBV30 with TRBJ1-5, with unresolved D. Trimming took 5 bases from V and 4 from J, leaving 12 bases between them. Germline V CDR1 and CDR2: GTSNPN, SVGIG (reference sequence). The CDR3 runs to 13 residues. The CDR3 DNA reads as TGTGCCTGGGGACGGCACGAAAATCAGCCCCAGCATTTT. It specifies CAWGRHENQPQHF.

This chain joins TRBV28 and TRBJ2-4; TRBD2 might be the D (5 bases). Trimming cost V 6 bases and J 1 base, with 7 bases left between them. CDR1 is MDHEN and CDR2 is SYDVKM in the germline V gene. The CDR3 sequence is 13 residues long. The CDR3: CASSGKAKNIQYF. The DNA of the CDR3 is TGTGCCAGCAGCGGGAAGGCCAAAAACATTCAGTACTTC.

The V and J genes are TRBV12-3 or TRBV12-4 and TRBJ1-1; D not certain. This CDR3 has 13 residues. V lost 3 bases and J 4 bases, leaving 9 bases between the germline ends. The CDR3 here is CASSFFIGTEAFF. The CDR3 region has the DNA TGTGCCAGCAGTTTCTTTATCGGCACTGAAGCTTTCTTT.

The gene calls are TRBV18 and TRBJ2-1; 15 bases fit TRBD2. CDR1 is KGHSH and CDR2 is LQKENI in the germline V gene. The junction had 9 bases not matched to a gene; V was cut back by 1 base and J by 8 bases. The CDR3 is made up of 18 amino acids. The CDR3 region is CASSPLGLAGGPRDEQFF. Here the CDR3 DNA reads TGTGCCAGCTCACCACTCGGACTAGCGGGGGGGCCTAGGGATGAGCAGTTCTTC.

In this sample, this clone turned up once. The rearrangement links TRBV19 to TRBJ1-4; unclear D gene. The CDR3 covers 12 residues. V was cut by 0 bases and J by 17 bases, with 13 bases left in between. CDR1 LNHDA and CDR2 SQIVND come from the germline V gene (reference sequence). The CDR3 loop is CASSIDNQRLFF. As DNA, the CDR3 is TGTGCCAGTAGTATAGATAACCAGAGACTCTTTTTT. Full variable domain (missing parts from reference TRBV19 and TRBJ1-4): DGGITQSPKYLFRKEGQNVTLSCEQNLNHDAMYWYRQDPGQGLRLIYYSQIVNDFQKGDIAEGYSVSREKKESFPLTVTSAQKNPTAFYLCASSIDNQRLFFGSGTQLSVL.

The V gene is TRBV7-9, the J gene TRBJ1-4; D is unresolved. Germline-derived CDR1 and CDR2 are SEHNR and FQNEAQ (reference sequence). Trimming pared 5 bases from V and 7 bases from J, leaving 8 bases between. The CDR3 is 12 residues long. CDR3 in DNA: TGTGCCAGCAGCGTCTCCCTTGAAAAACTGTTTTTT. Translated, it gives CASSVSLEKLFF. Combining the CDR3 with reference TRBV7-9 and TRBJ1-4 gives the whole variable domain DTGVSQNPRHKITKRGQNVTFRCDPISEHNRLYWYRQTLGQGPEFLTYFQNEAQLEKSRLLSDRFSAERPKGSFSTLEIQRTEQGDSAMYLCASSVSLEKLFFGSGTQLSVL.

This clone was observed many times. The rearrangement links TRBV10-3 to TRBJ2-7; TRBD1 is a possible D gene (6 bases). V was cut by 4 bases and J by 2 bases, with 9 bases left in between. Germline assignment: CDR1 ENHRY and CDR2 SYGVKD. There are 13 residues in the CDR3. CDR3 in amino acids: CAISARDTYEQYF. The CDR3 DNA reads TGTGCCATCAGTGCCCGGGACACCTACGAGCAGTACTTC.

The J gene is TRBJ1-2, the V gene TRBV14; D call uncertain. Trimming stripped 1 base from V and 7 bases from J, with 7 bases between. The CDR3 runs to 12 residues. CDR1 is SGHDN and CDR2 is FVKESK in the germline V gene. The CDR3, as DNA: TGTGCCAGCAGCCAAGGGAGGGCTGGCTACACCTTC. Translated: CASSQGRAGYTF.

V usage is TRBV5-4 and J usage is TRBJ1-1, with 9 bases matching TRBD1. Trimming removed 5 bases from V and 0 bases from J; junction bases left unmatched: 5. This CDR3 spans 15 amino acids. The germline gives CDR1 SGHNT, CDR2 YYREEE (reference sequence). The CDR3 DNA reads TGTGCCAGCAGAAGTGGGGACAGGGTGAACACTGAAGCTTTCTTT. This sequence encodes CASRSGDRVNTEAFF.

V is TRBV6-5 and J is TRBJ1-1; the match to TRBD1 covers 7 bases. Germline CDR1 reads MNHEY; CDR2 reads SVGAGI. J lost 1 base, V lost 0 bases, and 5 bases had no gene match. The CDR3 extends over 16 amino acids. The CDR3 reads CASSYSIGTANTEAFF. The CDR3 DNA reads as TGTGCCAGCAGTTACTCGATTGGGACAGCGAACACTGAAGCTTTCTTT.

V and J are TRBV19 and TRBJ1-1; D perhaps matches TRBD1 (5 bases). The CDR3 has 15 amino acids. Germline-derived CDR1 and CDR2 are LNHDA and SQIVND (reference sequence). V shed 2 bases and J shed 7 bases, with 17 bases lying between them. CDR3 DNA: TGTGCCAGTAGTATAACAGGCGGGCAGGGCGGTGAAGCTTTCTTT. Amino acids: CASSITGGQGGEAFF.

The chain links TRBV21-1 to TRBJ2-3; the table's D gene call, TRBD2, was not cross checked with the DNA. TRBV21-1 is recorded as a pseudogene. This CDR3 region has 15 residues. CDR3 DNA sequence: TGTGCCAGCAGCATTCGTAGCGGGGACACAGATACGCAGTATTTT. The encoded protein is CASSIRSGDTDTQYF.

The chain links TRBV7-7 to TRBJ2-1; 12 nucleotides line up with TRBD2. From germline, CDR1 is SSHAT and CDR2 FNYEAQ (reference sequence). CDR3 length equals 17 residues. With V trimmed by 5 bases and J by 10 bases, 15 bases remained unmatched. DNA for the CDR3: TGTGCCAGCAGCCCTAGCGGGGGGGTGTTTCGGGTGAAGGAGCAGTTCTTC. Translation gives CASSPSGGVFRVKEQFF.

This CDR3 reads CASTHRTSGGEDTQYF. The CDR3 DNA is TGTGCCAGCACCCACCGGACTAGCGGGGGGGAGGATACGCAGTATTTT. The gene calls are TRBV2 and TRBJ2-3, with 15 nucleotides matching TRBD2. Germline V gene data show CDR1 as SNHLY and CDR2 as FYNNEI. The trim removed 7 bases at V and 6 bases at J, leaving 8 bases unmatched. The CDR3 runs to 16 residues.